The rows below give T cell receptor beta chains drawn from one sample of a study of cytotoxic CD8 clonotypes in ibrutinib-treated CLL. Sequenced by immunoSEQ multiplex PCR; TCRdb stores in-frame clones only, minus some. The sample holds 110,000 to 150,000 clones, 79% seen once. The source material was PBMCs, sampled after 12 months of ibrutinib treatment. These receptors came from a human donor with chronic lymphocytic leukemia. Each CDR3 is given with its conserved first and last residue. The D gene is left open where the match is weak. Size tells how often a clone was seen (once, few, many) or the class of an expanded clone, and some rows leave it out.

.	TRBV6-5	TRBJ2-7	.	14	TGTGCCAGCAGGTACACACGAAACTCCTACGAGCAGTACTTC	CASRYTRNSYEQYF
.	TRBV14	TRBJ1-3	.	16	TGTGCCAGCAGCCAAGATGACTCCAACTCTGGAAACACCATATATTTT	CASSQDDSNSGNTIYF
.	TRBV4-2	TRBJ1-2	.	17	TGTGCCAGCAGCCACATCGGCCTATGGGGCGAGAACTATGGCTACACCTTC	CASSHIGLWGENYGYTF
.	TRBV5-4	TRBJ1-1	.	16	TGTGCCAGCAGCTTAGGTTCCTGGACTATGAACACTGAAGCTTTCTTT	CASSLGSWTMNTEAFF
TRBD2	TRBV10-1	TRBJ2-1	.	18	TGCGCCAGCAGTGAGGGACTAGCGGGAGTGGGGGCCTACAATGAACAGTTCTTC	CASSEGLAGVGAYNEQFF
.	TRBV5-4	TRBJ2-1	once	15	TGTGCCAGCAGCGTCGGTCGGTTTTCCTACAATGAGCAGTTCTTC	CASSVGRFSYNEQFF
.	TRBV7-2	TRBJ1-2	.	15	TGTGCCAGCAGTCCGTTGGTGGGGAGCGTCCTTGGCTACACCTTC	CASSPLVGSVLGYTF
.	TRBV25-1	TRBJ2-2	.	15	TGTGCCAGCACGAATGGGCCCTCGGCGGTCGGGGAGCTGTTTTTT	CASTNGPSAVGELFF
.	TRBV7-9	TRBJ2-7	.	13	TGTGCCAGCAGGTACGGTGGCTCCTACGAGCAGTACTTC	CASRYGGSYEQYF
.	TRBV7-2	TRBJ1-2	.	14	TGTGCCAGCAGCTTAGCAGGGATCGTTTATGGCTACACCTTC	CASSLAGIVYGYTF
TRBD2	TRBV7-9	TRBJ2-7	.	16	TGTGCCAGCAGCCCGCGGCCCGGACTAGCGGGGAACGAGCAGTACTTC	CASSPRPGLAGNEQYF
.	TRBV6-5	TRBJ1-2	.	15	TGTGCCAGCAGTTACTCCACAGGGTACGGCTATGGCTACACCTTC	CASSYSTGYGYGYTF
TRBD2	TRBV14	TRBJ2-7	.	15	TGTGCCAGCAGCCAAGCGGGACTAGCGGGCCGGGAGCAGTACTTC	CASSQAGLAGREQYF
TRBD2	TRBV9	TRBJ2-7	.	15	TGTGCCAGCAGCCCCCGGACTAGCGGGATCTACGAGCAGTACTTC	CASSPRTSGIYEQYF
.	TRBV19	TRBJ1-5	.	15	TGTGCCAGTAACACCCATCCGAATAGCAATCAGCCCCAGCATTTT	CASNTHPNSNQPQHF
.	TRBV9	TRBJ2-5	.	14	TGTGCCAGCAGCTTTTCTTCGGGAGAAGAGACCCAGTACTTC	CASSFSSGEETQYF
TRBD2	TRBV27	TRBJ2-7	.	14	TGTGCCAGCAGTTTATCCCCCGGGAGGAACGAGCAGTACTTC	CASSLSPGRNEQYF
.	TRBV7-6	TRBJ2-7	.	19	TGTGCCAGCAGCTTAATTATACGTGGTCGGGACAAGCAGCCCTACGAGCAGTACTTC	CASSLIIRGRDKQPYEQYF
.	TRBV9	TRBJ2-5	.	16	TGTGCCAGCAGCGTAGGCGTGGGGGGTAACGGAGAGACCCAGTACTTC	CASSVGVGGNGETQYF
.	TRBV5-1	TRBJ2-7	few	14	TGCGCCAGCAGCTTGGACAGGAGGGCCGACGAGCAGTACTTC	CASSLDRRADEQYF
.	TRBV29-1	TRBJ2-7	.	14	TGCAGCGTGGTTATAGCGGTAAACCCCTACGAGCAGTACTTC	CSVVIAVNPYEQYF
TRBD2	TRBV7-6	TRBJ2-2	.	17	TGTGCCAGCAGCCTCGGGACTAGCGGGATAACCACCGGGGAGCTGTTTTTT	CASSLGTSGITTGELFF
TRBD1	TRBV4-3	TRBJ2-1	.	16	TGCGCCAGCAGCCATTGGGCCGGGACAGAAAACAATGAGCAGTTCTTC	CASSHWAGTENNEQFF
.	TRBV27	TRBJ1-1	.	14	TGTGCCAGCAGTTTTAATGACAGACCCAACGAAGCTTTCTTT	CASSFNDRPNEAFF
.	TRBV9	TRBJ1-2	few	13	TGTGCCAGCAGCGTAGTAGGGGATTCTGGCTACACCTTC	CASSVVGDSGYTF